This T cell receptor (beta chain) was sequenced during a study of blood T cell repertoires in COVID-19. Across the whole study: PBMCs, B-cell-depleted T cells, or T cells provided the cDNA or gDNA that made up the material.

Clones were read by immunoSEQ multiplex PCR, and TCRdb kept only the in-frame ones, dropping some. The data show 200,000 to 250,000 clones, about 90% seen once. CDR3 length: 14 residues. Trimming removed 3 bases at V and 1 base at J, with 10 bases between. Germline V gene sequence: CDR1 MNHNS, CDR2 SASEGT. J is TRBJ2-7 and V is TRBV6-1; TRBD2 might be the D (6 bases). Input material: PBMCs or T cells enriched from blood (not recorded which). The clonotype was recovered from a woman aged 25 to 39 who had been exposed to COVID-19. The CDR3 sequence: CASSEAGSSYEQYF. For the CDR3, the DNA is TGTGCCAGCAGTGAGGCGGGAAGTTCCTACGAGCAGTACTTC.